The 22 T cell receptor beta chains given below trace back to one sample, sequenced in a study of T cells after yellow fever vaccination. TCRdb itself ran the 5' RACE reads through MiXCR, one entry per CDR3 protein. The sample has 300,000 to 400,000 distinct CDR3 sequences, about 8.7% seen once. The source was PBMCs, collected on the day of the first yellow fever vaccination. These receptors were taken from a man between 18 and 29 years old who received the YFV17D yellow fever vaccine.

V and J are TRBV2 and TRBJ2-5; 12 bases are shared with TRBD2. The CDR3 totals 16 residues. V lost 3 bases to trimming and J lost 1 base; unmatched junction nucleotides: 3. CDR1 SNHLY and CDR2 FYNNEI come from the germline V gene. This CDR3 is CASSDTSGGFQETQYF. In DNA, the CDR3 is TGTGCCAGCAGTGACACTAGCGGGGGGTTCCAAGAGACCCAGTACTTC. The full variable domain, rest sourced from reference TRBV2 and TRBJ2-5, is EPEVTQTPSHQVTQMGQEVILRCVPISNHLYFYWYRQILGQKVEFLVSFYNNEISEKSEIFDDQFSVERPDGSNFTLKIRSTKLEDSAMYFCASSDTSGGFQETQYFGPGTRLLVL.

This clonotype was detected a few times. The chain uses TRBV30 and TRBJ1-1; TRBD1 might be the D (6 bases). From germline, CDR1 is GTSNPN and CDR2 SVGIG (reference sequence). V shed 8 bases and J shed 4 bases, with 14 bases lying between them. The CDR3 loop spans 12 amino acids. CDR3 coding DNA: TGTGCCGGGGACCGAGGGGGCACTGAAGCTTTCTTT. This encodes CAGDRGGTEAFF.

This clonotype showed up many times. The CDR3, as DNA: TGCGCCAGCAGCTTGGGACAGGGCACAAACACCGGGGAGCTGTTTTTT. It codes for CASSLGQGTNTGELFF. The V and J genes are TRBV5-1 and TRBJ2-2, with TRBD1 matching 7 bases. The trim removed 0 bases at V and 2 bases at J, leaving 4 bases unmatched. CDR1 is SGHRS and CDR2 is YFSETQ in the germline V gene. The CDR3 covers 16 residues.

The chain joins TRBV5-5 to TRBJ1-2; weak D call: TRBD1 (5 bases). The V end was cut by 8 bases, the J end by 6 bases, with 14 bases between. The length of the CDR3 is 12 residues. Germline CDR1 is SGHKS and CDR2 is YYEKEE (reference sequence). This CDR3 reads CASTRQLDGYTF. CDR3 nucleotides: TGTGCCAGTACGAGACAGTTGGATGGCTACACCTTC.

This clonotype was seen ten or more times. The chain joins TRBV5-1 to TRBJ2-3, with 10 bases matching TRBD1. Germline-derived CDR1 and CDR2 are SGHRS and YFSETQ. Trimming removed 0 bases from V and 3 bases from J; junction bases left unmatched: 4. The CDR3 consists of 16 residues. Here the CDR3 DNA reads TGCGCCAGCAGCTTGGGACAGGGGGCGGCGACAGATACGCAGTATTTT. It specifies CASSLGQGAATDTQYF.

V is TRBV3-1 and J is TRBJ2-3; a weak D match, TRBD2 (5 bases). Per the germline V gene, CDR1 is LGHDT and CDR2 is YNNKEL (reference sequence). This CDR3 is 16 amino acids long. Trimming removed 1 base from V and 2 bases from J, with 13 bases in between. This CDR3 is CASSQVISGLTDTQYF. CDR3 nucleotides: TGTGCCAGCAGCCAAGTGATCAGCGGCCTCACAGATACGCAGTATTTT.

There are a few counts of this clonotype. J is TRBJ2-2 and V is TRBV6-5, with TRBD1 as a possible D gene (5 bases). This CDR3 has 15 amino acids. Germline CDR1 reads MNHEY; CDR2 reads SVGAGI. The V gene lost 3 bases and the J gene lost 0 bases, with 8 bases spanning the gap. The CDR3 bases are TGTGCCAGCAGTTATGGGGCTACGAACACCGGGGAGCTGTTTTTT. Protein sequence: CASSYGATNTGELFF.

The chain recombines TRBV4-3 with TRBJ1-3; D ambiguous. This CDR3 spans 17 amino acids. CDR1 and CDR2 from the germline V gene are LGHNA and YSLEER. The ends were cut back, 0 bases at V and 0 bases at J, with 12 bases in the middle. The CDR3 protein is CASSQDTALFSGNTIYF. DNA for the CDR3: TGCGCCAGCAGCCAAGATACCGCACTCTTCTCTGGAAACACCATATATTTT.

There are a few counts of this clonotype. The chain carries TRBV20-1 and TRBJ2-1, with 9 bases matching TRBD2. The CDR3 has 17 amino acids. V gave up 0 bases and J gave up 4 bases; unmatched junction bases: 10. Germline values: CDR1 DFQATT, CDR2 SNEGSKA (reference sequence). CDR3 sequence reads: CSARDLGLAGSYNEQFF. As DNA, the CDR3 is TGCAGTGCTAGAGATCTCGGGCTAGCGGGGTCTTACAATGAGCAGTTCTTC.

This clonotype was found many times. The chain has TRBV20-1 and TRBJ2-3; 12 nucleotides match TRBD2. CDR1 DFQATT and CDR2 SNEGSKA come from the germline V gene (reference sequence). The CDR3 runs 16 residues. V lost 5 bases, J lost 4 bases, and 10 bases stayed unmatched. The CDR3 sequence: CSAPGASGGASDTQYF. The CDR3 region has the DNA TGCAGTGCTCCGGGGGCTAGCGGGGGGGCCTCAGATACGCAGTATTTT.

The gene calls are TRBV7-8 and TRBJ2-1, with D perhaps TRBD2 (6 bases). The CDR3 contains 16 residues. Trimming shortened V by 4 bases and J by 0 bases, and 13 bases separated the two germline ends. Germline values: CDR1 SGHVS, CDR2 FQNEAQ. Written as DNA, the CDR3 is TGTGCCAGCAGCTACTTAGCGGTGAGCTCCTACAATGAGCAGTTCTTC. It is translated as CASSYLAVSSYNEQFF.

The V gene is TRBV7-2, the J gene TRBJ2-3; perhaps D is TRBD1 or TRBD2 (5 bases each). V was cut by 6 bases and J by 0 bases, with 7 bases left in between. CDR3 size: 13 residues. CDR1 is SGHTA, CDR2 FQGNSA, per germline. This CDR3 reads CASRGVSTDTQYF. The CDR3 DNA reads as TGTGCCAGCAGGGGGGTTAGCACAGATACGCAGTATTTT.

Concerning this clonotype: A read error may account for a junction end that differs from germline. The chain uses TRBV10-3 and TRBJ2-5; D gene unclear. CDR3 length: 13 residues. Germline CDR1 and CDR2: ENHRY and SYGVKD. The CDR3 loop is CAISESGKETQNF. CDR3 coding DNA: TGTGCCATCAGTGAGTCCGGTAAAGAGACCCAGAACTTC.

This clonotype was detected many times. The rearrangement uses TRBV5-1 and TRBJ2-1; D is possibly TRBD2 (6 bases). With 5 bases removed from V and 7 bases from J, the gap between germline ends came to 13 bases. Germline CDR1 is SGHRS and CDR2 is YFSETQ. The CDR3 runs to 13 residues. The CDR3 reads CASSPYGGNEQFF. In nucleotides, the CDR3 is TGCGCCAGCAGTCCCTACGGGGGAAATGAGCAGTTCTTC.

The V call is TRBV4-1, the J call TRBJ2-1; the D call may be TRBD1 or TRBD2 (5 bases each). Trimming pared 1 base from V and 7 bases from J, leaving 14 bases between. Germline V gene sequence: CDR1 MGHRA, CDR2 YSYEKL. The CDR3 contains 15 residues. Here the CDR3 reads CASSQAPGRVNEQFF. CDR3 sequence (DNA): TGCGCCAGCAGCCAAGCTCCGGGACGTGTTAATGAGCAGTTCTTC.

The CDR3 reads CASSQDWGLADRTVYNEQFF. CDR3 bases: TGCGCCAGCAGCCAAGATTGGGGACTAGCTGATAGGACGGTATACAATGAGCAGTTCTTC. The chain combines TRBV4-1 with TRBJ2-1; 9 nucleotides match TRBD2. This CDR3 has 20 amino acids. J was trimmed by 4 bases and V by 0 bases; bases with no gene match: 16. Germline values: CDR1 MGHRA, CDR2 YSYEKL.

The chain uses TRBV12-3 or TRBV12-4 and TRBJ2-1; the D is unclear. This CDR3 spans 14 amino acids. The ends were cut back, 1 base at V and 7 bases at J, with 11 bases in the middle. The CDR3 bases are TGTGCCAGCAGTTTAGAGACTCCTGGGAATGAGCAGTTCTTC. Translation gives CASSLETPGNEQFF.

The J gene is TRBJ1-2, the V gene TRBV12-3 or TRBV12-4; the D gene is possibly TRBD1 (5 bases). V was clipped by 10 bases and J by 4 bases, with 28 bases between them. CDR3 length equals 17 residues. The CDR3 reads CATRNWTGGPPSYGYTF. The CDR3 coding sequence is TGTGCCACCAGAAACTGGACCGGGGGACCCCCCTCCTATGGCTACACCTTC.

This clonotype turned up a few times. The chain uses TRBV5-6 and TRBJ1-1, with a weak D call TRBD1 (5 bases). Trimming removed 5 bases from V and 3 bases from J, with 17 bases in between. Per germline, CDR1 SGHDT and CDR2 YYEEEE. This CDR3 spans 15 amino acids. The DNA of the CDR3 is TGTGCCAGCAGACCTGGGTTCGCGGGGGACACTGAAGCTTTCTTT. Protein: CASRPGFAGDTEAFF.

This clonotype has a count of ten or more. The chain carries TRBV12-3 or TRBV12-4 and TRBJ2-1, with D perhaps TRBD1 (6 bases). V was cut by 6 bases and J by 4 bases, with 16 bases left in between. This CDR3 is 15 amino acids long. In DNA, the CDR3 is TGTGCCAGCAGCCCCGGTGAGGGGGTTTACAATGAGCAGTTCTTC. Amino acid sequence: CASSPGEGVYNEQFF.

In DNA, the CDR3 is TGCGCCAGCAGTCAAGACAGGTTCCCCTCCTACGAGCAGTACTTC. Translating gives CASSQDRFPSYEQYF. The chain joins TRBV23-1 to TRBJ2-7; maybe TRBD1 (6 bases). TRBV23-1 falls under the ORF class, with uncertain function. Trimming cost V 2 bases and J 0 bases, with 11 bases left between them. There are 15 residues in the CDR3.

This clonotype was recorded a few times. This chain connects TRBV5-1 to TRBJ1-1; unclear D gene. This CDR3 has 16 residues. V lost 4 bases to trimming and J lost 0 bases, with 16 bases between them. Germline V gene sequence: CDR1 SGHRS, CDR2 YFSETQ. The DNA of the CDR3 is TGCGCCAGCAGCCCGGAACCTAATGGGATGAACACTGAAGCTTTCTTT. This codes for CASSPEPNGMNTEAFF.